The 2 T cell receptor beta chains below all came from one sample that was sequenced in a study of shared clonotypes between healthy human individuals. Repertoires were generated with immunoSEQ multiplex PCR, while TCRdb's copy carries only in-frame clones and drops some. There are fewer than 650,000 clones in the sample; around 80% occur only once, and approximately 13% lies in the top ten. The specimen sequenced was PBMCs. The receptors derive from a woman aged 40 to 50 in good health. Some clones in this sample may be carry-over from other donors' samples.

For the CDR3, the DNA is TGCGCCAGCAGGCCGGCCCCCCCTGAGGTGACCCAGTACTTC. Protein product: CASRPAPPEVTQYF. The chain carries TRBV5-1 and TRBJ2-5; D unresolved. The germline V gene has CDR1 SGHRS and CDR2 YFSETQ. V lost 5 bases and J lost 7, with 18 bases in between. CDR3 size: 14 residues.

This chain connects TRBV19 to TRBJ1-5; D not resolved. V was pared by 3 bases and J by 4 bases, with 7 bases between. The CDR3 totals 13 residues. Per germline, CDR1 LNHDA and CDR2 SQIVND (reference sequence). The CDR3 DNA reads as TGTGCCAGTAGTATGAGTACAAATCAGCCCCAGCATTTT. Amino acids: CASSMSTNQPQHF.